This T cell receptor (beta chain) was obtained from a study of OX40 agonist ivuxolimab in advanced cancers. Overall study: Partial responses, seen in three patients, involved one hepatocellular carcinoma and two cutaneous melanomas. General study findings and limits: Mean expanded clone counts were higher in CD8+ than CD4+ T cells. Circulating CD4+ and CD8+ T cells showed clonal expansion by week 6 at 0.1 to 3.0 mg/kg.

Germline CDR1 and CDR2: MDHEN and SYDVKM. V lost 10 bases and J lost 0; bases outside the gene matches: 18. This CDR3 comprises 18 residues. Concerning this clone itself: The target antigen is unknown.

People who had autoimmune disease history or systemic immunosuppression were excluded. Here immunoSEQ multiplex PCR was the method, and the copy in TCRdb shows in-frame clones only, minus some. The repertoire holds just under 75,000 clones, with around 90% as singletons. This sample comprised CD4+ or CD8+ T cells sorted from blood, obtained in a trial of the OX40 agonist ivuxolimab. The chain couples TRBV28 to TRBJ2-7, with TRBD2 matching 10 bases. This clonotype was sampled from an adult with an advanced solid tumor such as melanoma, head and neck, liver or kidney cancer. For the CDR3, the DNA is TGTGCCATCCAGTTTGTTCCTAGCGGGAGAACGGGCTCCTACGAGCAGTACTTC. Translating gives CAIQFVPSGRTGSYEQYF.